These 14 T cell receptor beta chains were sequenced from one sample in a study of T cells in localized non-small cell lung cancer. Clones were sequenced by immunoSEQ multiplex PCR, and TCRdb holds only the in-frame ones, with some missing. Here the sample spans tens of thousands of clones, under 95% being singletons. The source material was peripheral blood, sampled before any cancer treatment. The receptors were gathered from a woman between 35 and 70 years old with stage I lung adenocarcinoma.

This clone has more than one count but fewer than ten. V gene TRBV6-6 combines with J gene TRBJ1-4; weak D call: TRBD1 (6 bases). Trimming stripped 5 bases from V and 3 bases from J, with 13 bases between. The CDR3 runs to 15 residues. Germline CDR1 and CDR2: MNHNY and SVGAGI (reference sequence). This CDR3 reads CASSTTGSPNEKLFF. The DNA of the CDR3 is TGTGCCAGCAGTACTACAGGGTCACCTAATGAAAAACTGTTTTTT.

Written as DNA, the CDR3 is TGTGCCAGCAGCCGAAGCCTACAGGGGGCAGGGACCCAGTACTTC. It encodes CASSRSLQGAGTQYF. The chain carries TRBV9 and TRBJ2-5; 9 bases align to TRBD1. CDR3 size: 15 residues. The ends lost 4 bases at V and 7 bases at J; junction bases unmatched: 11. Germline V lookup: CDR1 SGDLS, CDR2 YYNGEE.

This clone has just a few counts. The chain links TRBV11-2 to TRBJ1-4; TRBD1 matches at 8 bases. Germline V gives CDR1 SGHAT, CDR2 FQNNGV. Germline trimming cut 5 bases from V and 7 bases from J; bases unmatched to any gene: 9. The CDR3 covers 15 residues. The CDR3 loop is CASSPLGQAGEKLFF. DNA of the CDR3: TGTGCCAGCAGCCCACTGGGACAGGCGGGTGAAAAACTGTTTTTT.

The V and J genes are TRBV7-2 and TRBJ2-1; 8 nucleotides match TRBD1. Trimming took 5 bases from V and 9 from J; bases not matched to a gene: 6. Per the germline V gene, CDR1 is SGHTA and CDR2 is FQGNSA. The CDR3 is 13 residues long. The DNA of the CDR3 is TGTGCCAGCAGCACGGACAGGGTTAGTGAGCAGTTCTTC. It encodes CASSTDRVSEQFF.

The genes are TRBV5-1 and TRBJ2-6; no clear D gene. V was clipped by 7 bases and J by 1 base, with 12 bases between them. The CDR3 runs 15 residues. CDR1 and CDR2 (germline): SGHRS, YFSETQ. Here the CDR3 DNA reads TGCGCCAGCGGTACGGCCAATTCTGGGGCCAACGTCCTGACTTTC. Encoded protein: CASGTANSGANVLTF.

The rearrangement uses TRBV18 and TRBJ2-3; D might be TRBD1 (5 bases). V dropped 3 bases and J dropped 0 bases, with 13 bases sitting between them. The CDR3 totals 16 residues. Looked up from germline, CDR1 is KGHSH and CDR2 is LQKENI. The CDR3 region has the DNA TGTGCCAGCTCACCGAATCAGGGTTGGAGCACAGATACGCAGTATTTT. Protein product: CASSPNQGWSTDTQYF.

V usage is TRBV19 and J usage is TRBJ1-1; D might be TRBD1 (5 bases). From germline, CDR1 is LNHDA and CDR2 SQIVND (reference sequence). The CDR3 has 12 residues. CDR3 amino acids: CDIEGTNTEAFF. The CDR3 nucleotides read TGTGACATCGAGGGGACGAACACTGAAGCTTTCTTT.

CDR3 DNA sequence: TGTGCCAGCTTGCGTGGGGCCAGGACAGTCGATGAGCAGTTCTTC. Its protein is CASLRGARTVDEQFF. The V gene is TRBV28, the J gene TRBJ2-1; D possibly corresponds to TRBD1 (6 bases). The CDR3 length is 15 residues. Germline values: CDR1 MDHEN, CDR2 SYDVKM. Trimming took 8 bases from V and 8 from J, leaving 22 bases between them.

The chain recombines TRBV5-1 with TRBJ1-5, with D hard to call. The CDR3 is 13 amino acids. V lost 1 base to trimming and J lost 5 bases, with 7 bases between them. Germline CDR1 SGHRS, CDR2 YFSETQ. CDR3 protein: CASSLFGDQPQHF. Here the CDR3 DNA reads TGCGCCAGCAGCTTGTTTGGAGATCAGCCCCAGCATTTT.

This chain links TRBV2 with TRBJ2-7; D is unclear. Trimming stripped 11 bases from V and 4 bases from J, with 15 bases between. The CDR3 is 12 residues long. Germline V gives CDR1 SNHLY, CDR2 FYNNEI. DNA of the CDR3: TGTGCCGGCGGTGGGAAAACGTACGAGCAGTACTTC. Translating gives CAGGGKTYEQYF. Together with reference TRBV2 and TRBJ2-7, the CDR3 gives the full variable domain: EPEVTQTPSHQVTQMGQEVILRCVPISNHLYFYWYRQILGQKVEFLVSFYNNEISEKSEIFDDQFSVERPDGSNFTLKIRSTKLEDSAMYFCAGGGKTYEQYFGPGTRLTVT.

The chain carries TRBV12-5 and TRBJ1-5; D gene ambiguous. V shed 2 bases and J shed 5 bases, with 19 bases lying between them. There are 17 residues in the CDR3. The germline gives CDR1 LGHNT, CDR2 FRNRAP. The CDR3 bases are TGTGCTAGTGGTTTGCCCCATGGGATCGGTGGGGATCAGCCCCAGCATTTT. This encodes CASGLPHGIGGDQPQHF.

This sequence joins TRBV11-3 and TRBJ2-1, with D possibly matching TRBD2 (7 bases). CDR3 size: 15 residues. The V end was cut by 2 bases, the J end by 5 bases, with 13 bases between. Germline V gene lookup returns CDR1 SGHNT and CDR2 YENEEA. In DNA, the CDR3 is TGTGCCAGCAGCTTATTTGCGGGGGACAACAATGAGCAGTTCTTC. This codes for CASSLFAGDNNEQFF.

The V call is TRBV7-6, the J call TRBJ2-5; D not certain. The V end was cut by 1 base, the J end by 5 bases, with 11 bases between. The germline V gene has CDR1 SGHVS and CDR2 FNYEAQ. The CDR3 is 14 residues long. The CDR3 here is CASSLGGVGETQYF. CDR3 DNA: TGTGCCAGCAGCTTAGGAGGCGTCGGGGAGACCCAGTACTTC.

This chain uses TRBV5-1 with TRBJ1-6, with D unresolved. The germline V gene encodes CDR1 SGHRS and CDR2 YFSETQ. The germline V and J ends were trimmed by 0 bases and 6 bases, with 7 bases remaining between them. The CDR3 consists of 14 residues. CDR3 protein: CASSLGDSNSPLHF. The DNA of the CDR3 is TGCGCCAGCAGCTTGGGTGACTCTAATTCACCCCTCCACTTT.